The 16 T cell receptor beta chains reported below all come from one sample, sequenced in a study of blood T cell repertoires in COVID-19. The data were produced by immunoSEQ multiplex PCR, yet TCRdb's version contains in-frame clones alone and is incomplete. The repertoire consists of about 280,000 clones, with 85% to 90% occurring once and the leading ten covering under 2.5%. The sample was PBMCs or T cells enriched from blood (not recorded which). These receptors all come from a woman aged 55-75 years who had recovered from COVID-19.

The rearrangement links TRBV9 to TRBJ2-7; 7 bases fit TRBD2. The CDR3 totals 14 residues. The germline CDR1 and CDR2 sequences are SGDLS and YYNGEE. V was pared by 2 bases and J by 2 bases, with 4 bases of the junction left unmatched. CDR3: CASSVGGATYEQYF. CDR3 in DNA: TGTGCCAGCAGCGTGGGAGGGGCAACCTACGAGCAGTACTTC.

This chain links TRBV6-5 with TRBJ1-2; TRBD1 matches at 7 bases. The CDR3 loop spans 13 amino acids. Germline V gene data show CDR1 as MNHEY and CDR2 as SVGAGI. J was trimmed by 3 bases and V by 6 bases; bases with no gene match: 4. The CDR3 sequence is CASRITGDYGYTF. In DNA form, the CDR3 reads TGTGCCAGCAGAATAACAGGGGACTATGGCTACACCTTC.

The chain recombines TRBV4-1 with TRBJ2-6; D call uncertain. Trimming stripped 0 bases from V and 5 bases from J, with 14 bases between. The germline V gene has CDR1 MGHRA and CDR2 YSYEKL. The CDR3 sequence is 17 residues long. The CDR3 sequence is CASSQDQAGRWANVLTF. The CDR3 bases are TGCGCCAGCAGCCAAGACCAGGCCGGCAGGTGGGCCAACGTCCTGACTTTC.

This chain connects TRBV19 to TRBJ1-1; D may be TRBD1 (5 bases). The germline V gene encodes CDR1 LNHDA and CDR2 SQIVND (reference sequence). This CDR3 has 14 amino acids. Trimming cost V 3 bases and J 2 bases, with 10 bases left between them. The CDR3 region is CASSIGTGNTEAFF. CDR3 DNA: TGTGCCAGTAGTATCGGCACAGGTAACACTGAAGCTTTCTTT.

This clone was seen once. This chain's CDR3 is CASRSATGLANEQFF. Here the CDR3 DNA reads TGTGCCAGCCGCTCCGCCACGGGACTAGCGAATGAGCAGTTCTTC. This rearrangement joins TRBV28 to TRBJ2-1; the match to TRBD2 covers 10 bases. V gave up 8 bases and J gave up 7 bases; unmatched junction bases: 11. The CDR3 has 15 amino acids. CDR1 and CDR2 (germline): MDHEN, SYDVKM.

V is TRBV5-4 and J is TRBJ2-5; D not resolved. V was pared by 2 bases and J by 2 bases, with 7 bases between. The CDR3 is made up of 13 amino acids. Germline loops: CDR1 SGHNT, CDR2 YYREEE (reference sequence). The CDR3 reads CASSFGGQETQYF. CDR3 DNA: TGTGCCAGCAGCTTCGGCGGACAAGAGACCCAGTACTTC.

The chain uses TRBV7-3 and TRBJ2-5, with 8 bases lining up with TRBD2. Germline V gene lookup returns CDR1 SGHTA and CDR2 FQGTGA. The CDR3 has 13 amino acids. J lost 5 bases, V lost 3 bases, and 2 bases had no gene match. The CDR3 region has the DNA TGTGCCAGCAGCTTTGTAGCGGGGGAGACCCAGTACTTC. Translation: CASSFVAGETQYF. The full variable domain, rest sourced from reference TRBV7-3 and TRBJ2-5, is GAGVSQTPSNKVTEKGKYVELRCDPISGHTALYWYRQSLGQGPEFLIYFQGTGAADDSGLPNDRFFAVRPEGSVSTLKIQRTERGDSAVYLCASSFVAGETQYFGPGTRLLVL.

V and J are TRBV9 and TRBJ1-3, with 7 bases fitting TRBD1. The V segment lost 0 bases and the J segment 0 bases; nucleotides outside the gene matches: 6. Germline V gene lookup returns CDR1 SGDLS and CDR2 YYNGEE. The CDR3 is made up of 17 amino acids. The DNA for the CDR3 is TGTGCCAGCAGCGTAGGGGGTGGACAGGTCTCTGGAAACACCATATATTTT. Its protein product is CASSVGGGQVSGNTIYF.

This clone was seen a handful of times. This chain connects TRBV19 to TRBJ1-2, with TRBD1 matching 9 bases. CDR1 and CDR2 from the germline V gene are LNHDA and SQIVND (reference sequence). This CDR3 spans 13 amino acids. With V trimmed by 5 bases and J by 8 bases, 6 bases remained unmatched. CDR3 protein: CASSAGTGFGYTF. For the CDR3, the DNA is TGTGCCAGTAGTGCCGGGACAGGGTTCGGCTACACCTTC.

The chain carries TRBV28 and TRBJ2-6; 8 bases fit TRBD1. The CDR3 runs 15 residues. Looked up from germline, CDR1 is MDHEN and CDR2 is SYDVKM. V lost 6 bases and J lost 4; bases outside the gene matches: 5. The CDR3 bases are TGTGCCAGCAGGGGGACAGGAACGGGGGCCAACGTCCTGACTTTC. It specifies CASRGTGTGANVLTF. Full variable domain (missing parts from reference TRBV28 and TRBJ2-6): DVKVTQSSRYLVKRTGEKVFLECVQDMDHENMFWYRQDPGLGLRLIYFSYDVKMKEKGDIPEGYSVSREKKERFSLILESASTNQTSMYLCASRGTGTGANVLTFGAGSRLTVL.

The chain is built from TRBV11-2 and TRBJ2-7; 10 positions agree with TRBD1. J gave up 2 bases and V 1 base, and 5 bases lay outside the gene matches. Germline V lookup: CDR1 SGHAT, CDR2 FQNNGV. CDR3 length: 16 amino acids. DNA for the CDR3: TGTGCCAGCAGCTTAGCGGGACAGGGGCGAACCTACGAGCAGTACTTC. Protein sequence: CASSLAGQGRTYEQYF.

This chain joins TRBV10-2 and TRBJ2-2, with 7 nucleotides matching TRBD1. This CDR3 has 14 residues. Trimming cost V 5 bases and J 3 bases; bases outside gene matches: 3. Germline lookup yields CDR1 WSHSY and CDR2 SAAADI. The CDR3 here is CASSRQGYTGELFF. The CDR3 DNA reads TGCGCCAGCAGTAGACAGGGTTACACCGGGGAGCTGTTTTTT.

This chain connects TRBV27 to TRBJ2-1; the match to TRBD2 covers 8 bases. CDR1 MNHEY and CDR2 SMNVEV come from the germline V gene (reference sequence). With V trimmed by 3 bases and J by 1 base, 2 bases remained unmatched. This CDR3 comprises 15 residues. CDR3 coding DNA: TGTGCCAGCAGTTTGGCGGGAGGATCCTACAATGAGCAGTTCTTC. Translation: CASSLAGGSYNEQFF.

The rearrangement links TRBV30 to TRBJ1-5, with D maybe TRBD1 (5 bases). The V end lost 0 bases, the J end lost 12 bases, and 15 bases lay between the germline ends. This CDR3 is 13 amino acids long. In germline, CDR1 is GTSNPN, CDR2 SVGIG (reference sequence). The CDR3 coding sequence is TGTGCCTGGAGTGTAAAGGGAGGGGCAGGCCAGCATTTT. It specifies CAWSVKGGAGQHF.

The rearrangement uses TRBV7-2 and TRBJ2-1, with TRBD2 identical over 9 bases. J lost 2 bases, V lost 6 bases, and 8 bases had no gene match. This CDR3 is built from 16 residues. CDR1 is SGHTA, CDR2 FQGNSA, per germline. The chain's CDR3 is CASSRIAGAAYNEQFF. The CDR3 region has the DNA TGTGCCAGCAGTCGAATAGCGGGAGCCGCCTACAATGAGCAGTTCTTC.

The chain joins TRBV5-1 to TRBJ2-7; 11 nucleotides agree with TRBD1. The V and J ends lost 6 bases and 5 bases, in that order; junction bases with no gene match: 4. The CDR3 is made up of 13 amino acids. Germline assignment: CDR1 SGHRS and CDR2 YFSETQ. The CDR3 bases are TGCGCCAGCAACGGACAGGGGGCGAACGAGCAGTACTTC. Protein sequence: CASNGQGANEQYF.